A single sample is the source of the 18 T cell receptor beta chains below, sequenced in a study of T-cell reconstitution after alpha-beta-depleted transplantation in children. Unique molecular identifiers were incorporated into the prepared TCRbeta library. TCRdb fed the PCR reads into MiXCR, producing one record per CDR3 protein. The sample gives more than 450,000 distinct CDR3 sequences, around 16% of which show up once; 3% to 4% is in the top ten. Sequenced here: PBMCs from the stem cell graft donor, sampled from the stem cell graft. The receptors were gathered from a human donor who donated a stem cell graft to a child with acute lymphoblastic leukemia.

This chain links TRBV5-1 with TRBJ1-2; D gene unclear. V was shortened by 2 bases and J by 0 bases, with 11 bases between the two germline ends. Germline V lookup: CDR1 SGHRS, CDR2 YFSETQ. The length of the CDR3 is 15 residues. CDR3 sequence (DNA): TGCGCCAGCAGCTTTGGGCCGGAGACTAACTATGGCTACACCTTC. Protein sequence: CASSFGPETNYGYTF.

The chain employs TRBV29-1 and TRBJ2-5, with 9 bases fitting TRBD1. V trimming: 5 bases; J trimming: 5 bases; junction bases outside the gene matches: 6. The CDR3 runs to 13 residues. Germline lookup yields CDR1 SQVTM and CDR2 ANQGSEA. The CDR3 nucleotides are TGCAGCGTTTATACAGGGGGCCGGGAGACCCAGTACTTC. Translation: CSVYTGGRETQYF.

The rearrangement links TRBV7-2 to TRBJ1-2, with TRBD1 matching over 8 bases. V lost 5 bases to trimming and J lost 7 bases; unmatched junction nucleotides: 12. CDR3 length: 15 amino acids. Germline V gene lookup returns CDR1 SGHTA and CDR2 FQGNSA. In DNA, the CDR3 is TGTGCCAGCAGCCTTTTCGGACAGGGTTTTAGTGGCTACACCTTC. This translates into CASSLFGQGFSGYTF.

This sequence joins TRBV4-2 and TRBJ1-4; 7 bases are shared with TRBD1. Germline lookup yields CDR1 LGHNA and CDR2 YNFKEQ. The CDR3 spans 16 residues. Trimming at V came to 1 base and at J to 2 bases, leaving 4 bases not matched to a gene. This chain's CDR3 is CASSQATGATNEKLFF. The CDR3 DNA reads TGTGCCAGCAGCCAAGCCACAGGGGCGACTAATGAAAAACTGTTTTTT.

The V gene is TRBV5-5, the J gene TRBJ1-5; D not certain. Germline loops: CDR1 SGHKS, CDR2 YYEKEE (reference sequence). V lost 1 base, J lost 5 bases, and 13 bases lay in between. The CDR3 runs 15 residues. This CDR3 is CASSLSGLTYQPQHF. CDR3 DNA sequence: TGTGCCAGCAGCTTGTCGGGTCTGACCTATCAGCCCCAGCATTTT. The full variable domain, with the rest looked up from reference TRBV5-5 and TRBJ1-5, is DAGVTQSPTHLIKTRGQQVTLRCSPISGHKSVSWYQQVLGQGPQFIFQYYEKEERGRGNFPDRFSARQFPNYSSELNVNALLLGDSALYLCASSLSGLTYQPQHFGDGTRLSIL.

At least ten counts were recorded for this clonotype. The chain carries TRBV7-3 and TRBJ2-1; D ambiguous. The ends were cut back, 6 bases at V and 2 bases at J, with 8 bases in the middle. Germline CDR1 is SGHTA and CDR2 is FQGTGA. CDR3 length: 13 residues. CDR3 sequence (DNA): TGTGCCAGCAGTCCCGTCCCCTACAATGAGCAGTTCTTC. It is translated as CASSPVPYNEQFF.

This clonotype showed up many times. V usage is TRBV11-2 and J usage is TRBJ2-7, with 9 bases lining up with TRBD2. The V gene end was trimmed by 1 base and the J gene end by 0 bases; junction bases not matched to a gene: 4. Germline CDR1 is SGHAT and CDR2 is FQNNGV. This CDR3 comprises 16 residues. This CDR3 reads CASSLGGSGSSYEQYF. CDR3 bases: TGTGCCAGCAGCTTAGGGGGTAGCGGGAGCTCCTACGAGCAGTACTTC.

This clonotype was counted a few times. The rearrangement uses TRBV7-9 and TRBJ2-3; TRBD2 might be the D (7 bases). Trimming took off 7 bases at V and 2 bases at J, with 13 bases between the two ends. CDR1 and CDR2 (germline): SEHNR, FQNEAQ (reference sequence). The CDR3 is made up of 14 amino acids. In nucleotides, the CDR3 is TGTGCCAGCAATATAGGGGGGGACACAGATACGCAGTATTTT. Translated: CASNIGGDTDTQYF.

V gene TRBV4-2 combines with J gene TRBJ2-1; 7 bases align to TRBD2. J gave up 7 bases and V 3 bases, and 15 bases lay outside the gene matches. CDR3 length: 17 amino acids. In germline, CDR1 is LGHNA, CDR2 YNFKEQ. CDR3 sequence: CASSQTFSGLAGNEQFF. The CDR3 DNA sequence: TGTGCCAGCAGCCAGACCTTTAGCGGGCTCGCGGGGAATGAGCAGTTCTTC.

The V gene is TRBV7-3, the J gene TRBJ2-1; tentative D call: TRBD2 (5 bases). The CDR3 runs 15 residues. CDR1 is SGHTA, CDR2 FQGTGA, per germline. With 5 bases removed from V and 4 bases from J, the gap between germline ends came to 15 bases. In DNA, the CDR3 is TGTGCCAGCAGCCTCCAGTTGTCGGGGTACAATGAGCAGTTCTTC. Translating it yields CASSLQLSGYNEQFF.

The V gene is TRBV7-9, the J gene TRBJ2-3, with TRBD2 matching 9 bases. CDR1 is SEHNR and CDR2 is FQNEAQ in the germline V gene (reference sequence). V was clipped by 1 base and J by 5 bases; unmatched bases: 4. CDR3 length: 15 residues. CDR3: CASSLVAGGQDTQYF. The DNA of the CDR3 is TGTGCCAGCAGCTTAGTGGCGGGAGGGCAAGATACGCAGTATTTT.

The rearrangement joins TRBV7-9 to TRBJ2-1, with 10 bases aligning to TRBD1. Germline V gives CDR1 SEHNR, CDR2 FQNEAQ (reference sequence). The CDR3 is 17 amino acids. V lost 6 bases and J lost 8; bases outside the gene matches: 16. The CDR3 loop is CASRRKPGQGQVYEQFF. The CDR3 nucleotides read TGTGCCAGCAGGAGAAAACCGGGACAGGGGCAAGTCTATGAGCAGTTCTTC.

In this sample, this clonotype turned up a few times. The V and J genes are TRBV7-9 and TRBJ2-1; 7 nucleotides line up with TRBD2. With V trimmed by 5 bases and J by 7 bases, 17 bases remained unmatched. CDR3 length equals 17 residues. Germline CDR1 and CDR2: SEHNR and FQNEAQ (reference sequence). DNA of the CDR3: TGTGCCAGCAGCCTCAACAAGGGCTCGCGGGAGTCGAATGAGCAGTTCTTC. The encoded protein is CASSLNKGSRESNEQFF.

This chain joins TRBV12-3 or TRBV12-4 and TRBJ1-5; perhaps TRBD1 as D (6 bases). This CDR3 spans 16 amino acids. Trimming shortened V by 1 base and J by 2 bases, and 12 bases separated the two germline ends. This CDR3 is CASSLGTARRNQPQHF. CDR3 nucleotide sequence: TGTGCCAGCAGTTTAGGGACAGCCCGTCGCAATCAGCCCCAGCATTTT.

This chain uses TRBV20-1 with TRBJ2-5, with TRBD2 matching 10 bases. The V gene end was trimmed by 7 bases and the J gene end by 0 bases; junction bases not matched to a gene: 11. In germline, CDR1 is DFQATT, CDR2 SNEGSKA (reference sequence). This CDR3 has 16 amino acids. The CDR3 DNA follows: TGCAGTGGTGCATCTAGCGGGAGACTCCACCAAGAGACCCAGTACTTC. Its protein is CSGASSGRLHQETQYF.

There are a few counts of this clonotype. The chain joins TRBV7-9 to TRBJ2-1; no firm D call. The CDR3 runs 15 residues. Germline lookup yields CDR1 SEHNR and CDR2 FQNEAQ (reference sequence). V gave up 1 base and J gave up 6 bases, with 13 bases separating them. The CDR3: CASSLGQRSGNEQFF. CDR3 nucleotide sequence: TGTGCCAGCAGCTTAGGGCAGAGATCGGGCAATGAGCAGTTCTTC.

This clonotype has just a few counts. CDR3 nucleotides: TGTGCCAGCAGCCAAGATTTCAGGGTCTCTGGAAACACCATATATTTT. Protein product: CASSQDFRVSGNTIYF. This chain connects TRBV3-1 to TRBJ1-3; the D gene is possibly TRBD1 (5 bases). The germline V gene encodes CDR1 LGHDT and CDR2 YNNKEL (reference sequence). The length of the CDR3 is 16 residues. Trimming shortened V by 0 bases and J by 0 bases, and 9 bases separated the two germline ends. The whole variable domain, remainder taken from reference TRBV3-1 and TRBJ1-3, is DTAVSQTPKYLVTQMGNDKSIKCEQNLGHDTMYWYKQDSKKFLKIMFSYNNKELIINETVPNRFSPKSPDKAHLNLHINSLELGDSAVYFCASSQDFRVSGNTIYFGEGSWLTVV.

This clonotype was counted only a few times. The gene calls are TRBV4-1 and TRBJ2-4; no definite D call. CDR1 and CDR2 from the germline V gene are MGHRA and YSYEKL. Between the trimmed V and J ends, which lost 0 bases and 2 bases, there was a span of 5 bases. This CDR3 spans 14 amino acids. The CDR3: CASSQDYSKNIQYF. The CDR3 DNA reads TGCGCCAGCAGCCAAGATTATTCCAAAAACATTCAGTACTTC.